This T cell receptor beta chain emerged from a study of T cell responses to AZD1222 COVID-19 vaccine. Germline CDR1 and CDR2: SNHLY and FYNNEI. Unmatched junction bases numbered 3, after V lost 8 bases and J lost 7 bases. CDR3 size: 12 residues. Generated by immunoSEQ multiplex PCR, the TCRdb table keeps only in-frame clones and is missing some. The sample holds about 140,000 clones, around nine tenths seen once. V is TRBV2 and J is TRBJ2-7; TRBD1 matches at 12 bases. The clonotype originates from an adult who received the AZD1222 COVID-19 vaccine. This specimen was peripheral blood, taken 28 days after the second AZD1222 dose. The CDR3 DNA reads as TGTGCCAGCCGGGACAGGGGGCCAGAGCAGTACTTC. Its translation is CASRDRGPEQYF. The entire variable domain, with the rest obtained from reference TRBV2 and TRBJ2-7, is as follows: EPEVTQTPSHQVTQMGQEVILRCVPISNHLYFYWYRQILGQKVEFLVSFYNNEISEKSEIFDDQFSVERPDGSNFTLKIRSTKLEDSAMYFCASRDRGPEQYFGPGTRLTVT.